This TCR beta chain was sequenced in a study of cytomegalovirus exposure and HLA in healthy donors. The ends were cut back, 2 bases at V and 5 bases at J, with 12 bases in the middle. The CDR3 sequence is 14 residues long. Germline CDR1 and CDR2: SGHAT and FQDESV (reference sequence). In regard to this clone: Antigen specificity is unknown.

Findings of the study overall: TCR sequences were mostly rare, though some public TCRs occurred in many donors. When a later analysis compared HLA-associated TCR beta chains with equally common others, the HLA-associated chains turned out to be more clonally expanded and to have lower generation probabilities. Researchers catalogued roughly 150 TCR beta chains as cytomegalovirus-associated.

Primers: 60 Vbeta forward and 13 Jbeta reverse. Sequencing was performed with immunoSEQ multiplex PCR; in TCRdb, only in-frame clones are kept and a portion is missing. The table lists around 92,000 clones, roughly 80% of them singletons. The chain recombines TRBV11-1 with TRBJ1-2; maybe TRBD1 (5 bases). This receptor was identified in a girl aged 2 to 9 in good health and CMV-seropositive. Sequenced material: PBMCs. CDR3 nucleotides: TGTGCCAGCAGCTTACTAAGGGGATTGTATGGCTACACCTTC. It translates to CASSLLRGLYGYTF. Together with reference TRBV11-1 and TRBJ1-2, the CDR3 gives the full variable domain: EAEVAQSPRYKITEKSQAVAFWCDPISGHATLYWYRQILGQGPELLVQFQDESVVDDSQLPKDRFSAERLKGVDSTLKIQPAELGDSAMYLCASSLLRGLYGYTFGSGTRLTVV.